This TCR beta chain was captured by sequencing in a study of T cell responses to AZD1222 COVID-19 vaccine. Whole-study results and caveats: There were mostly white British donors and more females than males, and clonal diversity was possibly underestimated. No day 14 peak samples; only post-peak repertoires were characterized.

The germline V and J ends were trimmed by 4 bases and 6 bases, with 10 bases remaining between them. Germline lookup yields CDR1 SEHNR and CDR2 FQNEAQ (reference sequence). The CDR3 runs 12 residues. With regard to this clone: Its antigen is currently unknown.

Assay used: immunoSEQ multiplex PCR; TCRdb lists only in-frame clones, some missing. The data hold over 95,000 clones, with 88% observed a single time. Second-dose intervals of approximately 4 or approximately 12 weeks were pooled. The chain joins TRBV7-9 to TRBJ2-7; no firm D call. Sequencing used peripheral blood, obtained 28 days after the second AZD1222 dose. This sequence was found in an adult who received the AZD1222 COVID-19 vaccine. This CDR3 is CASSSSSGEQYF. In DNA form, the CDR3 reads TGTGCCAGCAGCTCATCGTCGGGCGAGCAGTACTTC.